This is a list of T cell receptor beta chains from one sample in a study of blood T cell repertoires in COVID-19. TCRdb's copy holds only in-frame clones and misses some; the assay was immunoSEQ multiplex PCR. The data show fewer than 350,000 clones, with roughly 86% seen just once and approximately 9.7% held by the top ten. The sequencing sample was made of peripheral blood. These TCRs come from a man aged 40-55 years with active or convalescent COVID-19. Each CDR3 is given with its conserved first and last residue. Each record gives: D gene, clone size, J gene, V gene, CDR3 DNA, CDR3 protein. D genes are given only for firm matches. Clone size is given for some rows only: seen once, a few or many times, or a class if the clone is expanded.

>.|.|TRBJ2-3|TRBV5-1
TGCGCCAGCAGCTTACAGGGAGGGGGGCACACAGATACGCAGTATTTT
CASSLQGGGHTDTQYF
>TRBD1|.|TRBJ1-4|TRBV7-9
TGTGCCAGCAGCTCAGGACAGGGCGGACATGAAAAACTGTTTTTT
CASSSGQGGHEKLFF
>.|.|TRBJ1-6|TRBV14
TGTGCCAGCAGCCAAGGGGGGTTTCGGACAGAGGATTCACCCCTCCACTTT
CASSQGGFRTEDSPLHF
>TRBD2|.|TRBJ2-1|TRBV2
TGTGCCAGCAGTGGACCCCGGGGGGATGAGCAGTTCTTC
CASSGPRGDEQFF
>.|.|TRBJ1-1|TRBV30
TGTGCCTGGAGTGTAATGGGGGGGCGGTTCGCTGAAGCTTTCTTT
CAWSVMGGRFAEAFF
>.|.|TRBJ2-3|TRBV19
TGTGCCAGTAGTGGTCGGCGGGGGCGTGCCGGAGATACGCAGTATTTT
CASSGRRGRAGDTQYF
>.|.|TRBJ1-5|TRBV12-3/TRBV12-4
TGTGCCAGTCAGGGTCATAGCAATCAGCCCCAGCATTTT
CASQGHSNQPQHF
>.|few|TRBJ1-1|TRBV19
TGTGCCAGTAGTCCTGACAGGTTCAAAGCCCCGAACACTGAAGCTTTCTTT
CASSPDRFKAPNTEAFF
>TRBD2|.|TRBJ2-5|TRBV18
TGTGCCAGCTCACCTAGACTAGCGGGGGTTCAAGAGACCCAGTACTTC
CASSPRLAGVQETQYF
>.|.|TRBJ2-1|TRBV6-5
TGTGCCAGCAGTACCGGGGAGTGGAGCGGTGAGCAGTTCTTC
CASSTGEWSGEQFF
>TRBD2|.|TRBJ2-1|TRBV4-2
TGTGCCAGCAGCCAAGATTGGCTGTCTCTAGCGGGAGGGTCCAATGAGCAGTTCTTC
CASSQDWLSLAGGSNEQFF
>.|.|TRBJ2-7|TRBV5-1
TGCGCCAGCAGCTTGGGTGCAGGTCTCTCCTACGAGCAGTACTTC
CASSLGAGLSYEQYF
>.|.|TRBJ1-2|TRBV30
TGTGCCTGGAGTGTATCGGGTACTGGCTACACCTTC
CAWSVSGTGYTF
>.|.|TRBJ2-7|TRBV19
TGTGCCAGTAGTACCCCCGGACAGACCTACGAGCAGTACTTC
CASSTPGQTYEQYF
>TRBD2|.|TRBJ2-3|TRBV29-1
TGCAGCGTTCGGGGTGGACTAGCGGGGTTTGTTACGCAGTATTTT
CSVRGGLAGFVTQYF
>TRBD1|.|TRBJ1-5|TRBV19
TGTGCCAGTAGTAGACAGGGATTTAGCAATCAGCCCCAGCATTTT
CASSRQGFSNQPQHF
>TRBD1|.|TRBJ2-7|TRBV19
TGTGCCAGTAGCCCGGGACAGGCCTTAGACGAGCAGTACTTC
CASSPGQALDEQYF
>.|.|TRBJ1-5|TRBV18
TGTGCCAGCTCACCCCAGTCCAATCAGCCCCAGCATTTT
CASSPQSNQPQHF
>.|.|TRBJ1-2|TRBV10-3
TGTGCCATCAGTGAGTTAGCAGGGAGGGACGGCTACACCTTC
CAISELAGRDGYTF
>TRBD2|.|TRBJ2-7|TRBV5-4
TGTGCCAGCAGCATCGGGACTAGCGCGGGCCGGGAGCAGTACTTC
CASSIGTSAGREQYF
>.|.|TRBJ1-5|TRBV12-3/TRBV12-4
TGTGCCAGCAGTCCTCCTAATCAGCCCCAGCATTTT
CASSPPNQPQHF
>.|.|TRBJ2-3|TRBV7-6
TGTGCCAGCAGCTTCTTAAAGACACCCACAGATACGCAGTATTTT
CASSFLKTPTDTQYF
>TRBD1|.|TRBJ1-2|TRBV10-2
TGCGCCAGCATAGGGGGGACAGGGGACTATGGCTACACCTTC
CASIGGTGDYGYTF
>.|.|TRBJ2-7|TRBV6-5
TGTGCCAGCAGCCGCCGGGACAACTCCTACGAGCAGTACTTC
CASSRRDNSYEQYF
>.|.|TRBJ2-7|TRBV14
TGTGCCAGCAGCCAAGATTCCCCTACCCGGGGTTGGTCCTACGAGCAGTACTTC
CASSQDSPTRGWSYEQYF
>TRBD2|.|TRBJ2-7|TRBV6-5
TGTGCCAGCAGTTACTCGAGCAGCGGGAGGACCGAGCAGTACTTC
CASSYSSSGRTEQYF
>TRBD1|.|TRBJ1-1|TRBV19
TGTGCCAGTACTCCCGAGGGGGCTATGGACACTGAAGCTTTCTTT
CASTPEGAMDTEAFF
>TRBD2|.|TRBJ2-7|TRBV7-3
TGTGCCAGCAGCGCTACTAGCGGGAGTAACGAGCAGTACTTC
CASSATSGSNEQYF
>.|once|TRBJ2-1|TRBV5-6
TGTGCCAGCAGCCAGGTACAACTCTCCTACAATGAGCAGTTCTTC
CASSQVQLSYNEQFF
>.|.|TRBJ2-5|TRBV6-5
TGTGCCAGCAGCCGGCCCGGACTACAAGAGACCCAGTACTTC
CASSRPGLQETQYF
>TRBD1|.|TRBJ2-3|TRBV2
TGTGCCAGCAGTGAAAGGGGGCCCTCTAGCACAGATACGCAGTATTTT
CASSERGPSSTDTQYF
>TRBD2|.|TRBJ2-2|TRBV5-1
TGCGCCAGCAGCTTTCGCGGGGGGAACACCGGGGAGCTGTTTTTT
CASSFRGGNTGELFF
>TRBD2|.|TRBJ2-1|TRBV13
TGTGCCAGCAGCTCCCCGGGAGGTCGGAACAATGAGCAGTTCTTC
CASSSPGGRNNEQFF
>.|.|TRBJ2-2|TRBV29-1
TGCAGCGTACTTGGGCGGGGGAACACCGGGGAGCTGTTTTTT
CSVLGRGNTGELFF
>.|.|TRBJ1-2|TRBV28
TGTGCCAGCAGGCCCATAGGGGAAATTAGCTATGGCTACACCTTC
CASRPIGEISYGYTF
>.|.|TRBJ1-5|TRBV6-5
TGTGTCAGCTTCGCGGGGGGCGGCAATCAGCCCCAGCATTTT
CVSFAGGGNQPQHF
>TRBD1|.|TRBJ1-3|TRBV11-2
TGTGCCAGCAGCTTAAAGGGACAGGGGCCCGCCATATATTTT
CASSLKGQGPAIYF
>.|.|TRBJ1-2|TRBV7-2
TGTGCCAGCAGCTTCGACTTAAACTATGGCTACACCTTC
CASSFDLNYGYTF
>TRBD1|.|TRBJ1-3|TRBV5-6
TGTGCCAGCAGCCGGACAGGGGGCTTTGGAAACACCATATATTTT
CASSRTGGFGNTIYF
>TRBD1|.|TRBJ2-7|TRBV11-2
TGTGCCAGCAGCTTAGACAGGGGGCTAAGCTCCTACGAGCAGTACTTC
CASSLDRGLSSYEQYF
>.|.|TRBJ1-3|TRBV5-3
TGTGCCAGAAGCCCAGATACAAATCCCGACAGGACCAGCTCTGGAAACACCATATATTTT
CARSPDTNPDRTSSGNTIYF
>.|once|TRBJ2-3|TRBV5-1
TGCGCCAGCCGCGGGAACGGGTATACGCAGTATTTT
CASRGNGYTQYF
>.|.|TRBJ2-1|TRBV9
TGTGCCAGCAGCGCTTTCGATAGCTCCTACAATGAGCAGTTCTTC
CASSAFDSSYNEQFF
>.|.|TRBJ1-3|TRBV7-9
TGTGCCAGCAGTCCTCAGGAGGTTGATGGAAACACCATATATTTT
CASSPQEVDGNTIYF
>.|.|TRBJ2-7|TRBV2
TGTGCCAGCAGCCCCACCTACGAGCAGTACTTC
CASSPTYEQYF
>TRBD1|.|TRBJ2-1|TRBV5-1
TGCGCCACCAGACAGGGTCTTGAAGGTGAGCAGTTCTTC
CATRQGLEGEQFF
>TRBD1|.|TRBJ1-5|TRBV19
TGTGCCAGTAGCAGAGGGGGACAGGGTGGAAGCAATCAGCCCCAGCATTTT
CASSRGGQGGSNQPQHF
>TRBD1|.|TRBJ1-5|TRBV6-5
TGTGCCAGCAGGAGGACAGGGGACAATCAGCCCCAGCATTTT
CASRRTGDNQPQHF
>.|.|TRBJ2-3|TRBV29-1
TGCAGCGTTGTAGAAAGGGGACTTAGCACAGATACGCAGTATTTT
CSVVERGLSTDTQYF
>TRBD1|.|TRBJ1-4|TRBV5-1
TGCGCCAGCAGCTTAATAGGACAGGGAGGGGAAAAACTGTTTTTT
CASSLIGQGGEKLFF
>.|.|TRBJ2-3|TRBV11-2
TGTGCCAGCAGACAGGGTCAAAGCACAGATACGCAGTATTTT
CASRQGQSTDTQYF
>.|.|TRBJ1-3|TRBV6-6
TGTGCCAGCAGTCCCCAAACAGACTCTGGAAACACCATATATTTT
CASSPQTDSGNTIYF